Sequencing of this T cell receptor (beta chain) was carried out in a study of blood T cell repertoires in COVID-19. Only in-frame clones appear in the TCRdb table, and some are missing; sequencing was by immunoSEQ multiplex PCR. The sample has some 56,000 clones, roughly 79% seen once; the top ten hold under 30%. After removal of 4 bases from V and 2 bases from J, the junction contained 8 bases not matched to a gene. CDR3 length: 18 residues. Per germline, CDR1 SGHNT and CDR2 YYREEE (reference sequence). The source of this sequence is an elderly woman with active or convalescent COVID-19. The rearrangement links TRBV5-4 to TRBJ2-5; 16 bases agree with TRBD2. The sequenced material came from peripheral blood. In DNA, the CDR3 is TGTGCCAGCAGCCCCGGGACTAGCGGGGGGGTACGGCAAGAGACCCAGTACTTC. This codes for CASSPGTSGGVRQETQYF.